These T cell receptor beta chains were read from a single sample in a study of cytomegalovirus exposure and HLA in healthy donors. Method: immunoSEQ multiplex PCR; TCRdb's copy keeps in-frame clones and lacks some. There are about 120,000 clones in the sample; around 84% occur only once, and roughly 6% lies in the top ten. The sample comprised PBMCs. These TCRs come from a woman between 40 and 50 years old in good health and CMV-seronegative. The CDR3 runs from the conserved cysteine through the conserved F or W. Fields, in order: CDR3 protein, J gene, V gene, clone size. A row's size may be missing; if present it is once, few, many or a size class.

CDR3 protein: CASSPRLAGDNEQFF; J gene: TRBJ2-1; V gene: TRBV4-1; clone size: -
CDR3 protein: CASSMGQTYEQYF; J gene: TRBJ2-7; V gene: TRBV27; clone size: once
CDR3 protein: CAISLGTGGYNEQFF; J gene: TRBJ2-1; V gene: TRBV10-3; clone size: -
CDR3 protein: CAINGASGSDEQYF; J gene: TRBJ2-7; V gene: TRBV10-3; clone size: -
CDR3 protein: CASSRGQHTEAFF; J gene: TRBJ1-1; V gene: TRBV7-2; clone size: -
CDR3 protein: CASSYGPRQGTDTQYF; J gene: TRBJ2-3; V gene: TRBV6-6; clone size: -
CDR3 protein: CASSLASGGAGVTDTQYF; J gene: TRBJ2-3; V gene: TRBV5-6; clone size: once
CDR3 protein: CASSMEPGVYEQYF; J gene: TRBJ2-7; V gene: TRBV19; clone size: -
CDR3 protein: CASSGYRGTEAFF; J gene: TRBJ1-1; V gene: TRBV6-5; clone size: -
CDR3 protein: CASSWTSGGVNEQFF; J gene: TRBJ2-1; V gene: TRBV5-6; clone size: -
CDR3 protein: CASSLVPSGSYEQYF; J gene: TRBJ2-7; V gene: TRBV7-2; clone size: -
CDR3 protein: CASNLNRGLTEAFF; J gene: TRBJ1-1; V gene: TRBV2; clone size: -
CDR3 protein: CASSYSGGETQYF; J gene: TRBJ2-5; V gene: TRBV6-6; clone size: once
CDR3 protein: CASSEAPTVETSYTF; J gene: TRBJ1-2; V gene: TRBV6-1; clone size: -
CDR3 protein: CASSSGTGGRSPLHF; J gene: TRBJ1-6; V gene: TRBV7-2; clone size: -
CDR3 protein: CASKGTVNNEKLFF; J gene: TRBJ1-4; V gene: TRBV19; clone size: -
CDR3 protein: CASSLSGGEDTQYF; J gene: TRBJ2-3; V gene: TRBV11-2; clone size: -
CDR3 protein: CASSLYKNIQYF; J gene: TRBJ2-4; V gene: TRBV11-2; clone size: -
CDR3 protein: CASSPLLAGAHEQYF; J gene: TRBJ2-7; V gene: TRBV7-9; clone size: -